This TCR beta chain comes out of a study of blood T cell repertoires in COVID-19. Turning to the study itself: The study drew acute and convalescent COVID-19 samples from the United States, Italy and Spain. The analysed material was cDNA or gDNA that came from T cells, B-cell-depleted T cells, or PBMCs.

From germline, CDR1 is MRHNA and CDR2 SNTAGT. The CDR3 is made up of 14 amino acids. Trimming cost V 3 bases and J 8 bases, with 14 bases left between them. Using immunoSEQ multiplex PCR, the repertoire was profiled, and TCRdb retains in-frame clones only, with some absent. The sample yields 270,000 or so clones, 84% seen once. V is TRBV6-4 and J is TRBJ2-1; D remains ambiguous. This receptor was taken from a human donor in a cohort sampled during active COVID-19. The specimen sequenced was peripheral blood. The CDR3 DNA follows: TGTGCCAGCAGTGAAGGCATGGCGGCATATGAGCAGTTCTTC. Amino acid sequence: CASSEGMAAYEQFF.